Listed below are T cell receptor beta chains from one sample, sequenced in a study of T cells in Graves' hyperthyroidism and ophthalmopathy. Via MiXCR, TCRdb re-called the multiplex PCR reads, giving one row per CDR3 protein. Seen here are fewer than 350,000 distinct CDR3 sequences, around 23% observed once, and the top ten hold 50%. Material: blood. The receptors shown here come from a woman aged 50 to 65 with Graves' hyperthyroidism. Both conserved end residues are part of each CDR3. D genes are given only for firm matches. Not all rows give a size; the values are once, few, many and, for expanded clones, a class.

d_call: NA
j_call: TRBJ1-5
v_call: TRBV2
cdr3_length: 14
clone_size: many
cdr3_aa: CASRGRGGNQPQHF
cdr3_nt: TGTGCCAGCAGGGGGCGTGGGGGCAATCAGCCCCAGCATTTT

d_call: NA
j_call: TRBJ2-2
v_call: TRBV3-1
cdr3_length: 15
clone_size: many
cdr3_aa: CASSQRTAGSGELFF
cdr3_nt: TGTGCCAGCAGCCAAAGGACTGCAGGCAGCGGGGAGCTGTTTTTT

d_call: TRBD2
j_call: TRBJ2-1
v_call: TRBV20-1
cdr3_length: 14
clone_size: few
cdr3_aa: CSAGGTSGTVEQFF
cdr3_nt: TGCAGTGCTGGCGGGACTAGCGGGACCGTGGAGCAGTTCTTC

d_call: TRBD2
j_call: TRBJ2-5
v_call: TRBV20-1
cdr3_length: 15
clone_size: many
cdr3_aa: CSARTSGPSQETQYF
cdr3_nt: TGCAGTGCTAGGACTAGCGGACCTTCCCAAGAGACCCAGTACTTC

d_call: NA
j_call: TRBJ1-1
v_call: TRBV19
cdr3_length: 14
clone_size: NA
cdr3_aa: CASSIGGMNTEAFF
cdr3_nt: TGTGCCAGTAGTATAGGAGGGATGAACACTGAAGCTTTCTTT

d_call: TRBD1
j_call: TRBJ2-1
v_call: TRBV20-1
cdr3_length: 15
clone_size: NA
cdr3_aa: CSARSRTGTYNEQFF
cdr3_nt: TGCAGTGCTAGATCAAGGACAGGGACCTACAATGAGCAGTTCTTC

d_call: NA
j_call: TRBJ2-3
v_call: TRBV3-1
cdr3_length: 16
clone_size: many
cdr3_aa: CASSPPASRGPDTQYF
cdr3_nt: TGTGCCAGCAGCCCACCCGCGAGCCGGGGGCCCGATACGCAGTATTTT

d_call: NA
j_call: TRBJ1-5
v_call: TRBV27
cdr3_length: 15
clone_size: many
cdr3_aa: CASSLAGRFNQPQHF
cdr3_nt: TGTGCCAGCAGTTTAGCGGGCAGGTTCAATCAGCCCCAGCATTTT

d_call: NA
j_call: TRBJ2-3
v_call: TRBV6-1
cdr3_length: 16
clone_size: once
cdr3_aa: CASTPIWQGGIDTQYF
cdr3_nt: TGTGCCAGCACACCAATTTGGCAGGGGGGGATAGATACGCAGTATTTT

d_call: NA
j_call: TRBJ2-2
v_call: TRBV6-2/TRBV6-3
cdr3_length: 16
clone_size: many
cdr3_aa: CASSLMASQGTGELFF
cdr3_nt: TGTGCCAGCAGCTTGATGGCTAGTCAGGGAACCGGGGAGCTGTTTTTT

d_call: TRBD2
j_call: TRBJ2-2
v_call: TRBV30
cdr3_length: 14
clone_size: NA
cdr3_aa: CAWIPSGIHGELFF
cdr3_nt: TGTGCCTGGATCCCTAGCGGGATACACGGGGAGCTGTTTTTT

d_call: NA
j_call: TRBJ2-2
v_call: TRBV18
cdr3_length: 16
clone_size: NA
cdr3_aa: CASSPRNRENTGELFF
cdr3_nt: TGTGCCAGCTCACCAAGGAATAGGGAAAACACCGGGGAGCTGTTTTTT

d_call: NA
j_call: TRBJ2-5
v_call: TRBV5-1
cdr3_length: 13
clone_size: NA
cdr3_aa: CASRQAIQETQYF
cdr3_nt: TGCGCCAGCAGGCAGGCCATTCAAGAGACCCAGTACTTC

d_call: TRBD1
j_call: TRBJ2-7
v_call: TRBV10-3
cdr3_length: 14
clone_size: many
cdr3_aa: CAIIRDRESYEQYF
cdr3_nt: TGTGCCATCATCCGGGACAGGGAGAGCTACGAGCAGTACTTC

d_call: TRBD1
j_call: TRBJ1-2
v_call: TRBV12-5
cdr3_length: 17
clone_size: NA
cdr3_aa: CASGLIGDSGTNYGYTF
cdr3_nt: TGTGCTAGTGGTTTGATCGGGGACAGCGGTACTAACTATGGCTACACCTTC

d_call: TRBD2
j_call: TRBJ2-1
v_call: TRBV27
cdr3_length: 15
clone_size: many
cdr3_aa: CASTRIGGVHNEQFF
cdr3_nt: TGTGCCAGCACCCGCATCGGGGGGGTCCACAATGAGCAGTTCTTC

d_call: TRBD2
j_call: TRBJ2-7
v_call: TRBV20-1
cdr3_length: 16
clone_size: many
cdr3_aa: CSARAPPSGGYYEQYF
cdr3_nt: TGCAGTGCTAGAGCGCCCCCAAGCGGGGGTTACTACGAGCAGTACTTC

d_call: TRBD1
j_call: TRBJ2-7
v_call: TRBV4-2
cdr3_length: 18
clone_size: few
cdr3_aa: CASSQDLWGQGAGYEQYF
cdr3_nt: TGTGCCAGCAGCCAAGATTTATGGGGACAGGGGGCAGGGTACGAGCAGTACTTC

d_call: NA
j_call: TRBJ1-1
v_call: TRBV29-1
cdr3_length: 11
clone_size: few
cdr3_aa: CSVAPNTEAFF
cdr3_nt: TGCAGCGTCGCTCCAAACACTGAAGCTTTCTTT

d_call: NA
j_call: TRBJ2-5
v_call: TRBV3-1
cdr3_length: 15
clone_size: NA
cdr3_aa: CASSPPLGEQETLYF
cdr3_nt: TGTGCCAGCAGCCCCCCCTTAGGGGAACAAGAGACCCTGTACTTC

d_call: NA
j_call: TRBJ2-3
v_call: TRBV5-8
cdr3_length: 16
clone_size: NA
cdr3_aa: CASSLGHTASTDTQYF
cdr3_nt: TGTGCCAGCAGCTTGGGCCACACCGCTAGCACAGATACGCAGTATTTT

d_call: NA
j_call: TRBJ2-2
v_call: TRBV5-1
cdr3_length: 15
clone_size: many
cdr3_aa: CASSLGTGFGGELFF
cdr3_nt: TGCGCCAGCAGCTTGGGTACAGGGTTCGGCGGGGAGCTGTTTTTT

d_call: NA
j_call: TRBJ2-6
v_call: TRBV18
cdr3_length: 13
clone_size: many
cdr3_aa: CASGGAGANVLTF
cdr3_nt: TGTGCCAGCGGCGGAGCTGGGGCCAACGTCCTGACTTTC

d_call: TRBD2
j_call: TRBJ2-5
v_call: TRBV19
cdr3_length: 15
clone_size: NA
cdr3_aa: CASSIDAPGGETQYF
cdr3_nt: TGTGCCAGTAGTATAGATGCCCCGGGAGGGGAGACCCAGTACTTC

d_call: NA
j_call: TRBJ1-1
v_call: TRBV12-3/TRBV12-4
cdr3_length: 12
clone_size: few
cdr3_aa: CASSSYREWAFF
cdr3_nt: TGTGCCAGCAGCTCCTACAGGGAGTGGGCTTTCTTT

d_call: NA
j_call: TRBJ1-2
v_call: TRBV28
cdr3_length: 14
clone_size: many
cdr3_aa: CASSLGFGTYGYTF
cdr3_nt: TGTGCCAGCAGTTTAGGATTCGGGACATATGGCTACACCTTC

d_call: TRBD2
j_call: TRBJ2-1
v_call: TRBV4-1
cdr3_length: 15
clone_size: NA
cdr3_aa: CASSPTSGRINEQFF
cdr3_nt: TGCGCCAGCAGCCCCACTAGCGGGAGGATCAATGAGCAGTTCTTC

d_call: TRBD1
j_call: TRBJ1-1
v_call: TRBV10-2
cdr3_length: 16
clone_size: many
cdr3_aa: CASSGGTGVMNTEAFF
cdr3_nt: TGCGCCAGCAGTGGGGGGACAGGGGTTATGAACACTGAAGCTTTCTTT

d_call: NA
j_call: TRBJ1-2
v_call: TRBV5-1
cdr3_length: 14
clone_size: NA
cdr3_aa: CASGEGHSNYGYTF
cdr3_nt: TGCGCCAGCGGAGAGGGCCACTCGAATTATGGCTACACCTTC

d_call: NA
j_call: TRBJ1-4
v_call: TRBV5-5
cdr3_length: 16
clone_size: NA
cdr3_aa: CASSLARGATNEKLFF
cdr3_nt: TGCGCCAGCAGCTTGGCCCGAGGGGCAACTAATGAAAAACTGTTTTTT